The rows below give T cell receptor beta chains drawn from one sample of a study of blood T cell repertoires in COVID-19. The repertoire was sequenced with immunoSEQ multiplex PCR; TCRdb's copy has only in-frame clones and lacks some. The table has some 150,000 clones, around 87% seen once. Sequencing input: peripheral blood. The receptors shown here come from a man aged 50 to 60 with active COVID-19. Both conserved end residues are part of each CDR3. The D gene is left open where the match is weak. Only some rows state a clone size, as once, few, many or a class for expanded clones.

>TRBV12-5|TRBJ2-2|-|-
TGTGCTAGTGGTTTGCCAAGGGACTCGAACACCGGGGAGCTGTTTTTT
CASGLPRDSNTGELFF
>TRBV3-1/TRBV3-2|TRBJ1-1|-|-
TGTGCCAGCAGCCGAGACGGGAACACTGAAACTTTCTTT
CASSRDGNTETFF
>TRBV30|TRBJ2-2|-|-
TGTGCCTGGAGTGGGGGGGGCACGAACACCGGGGAGCTGTTTTTT
CAWSGGGTNTGELFF
>TRBV7-9|TRBJ1-1|-|once
TGTGCCAGCAGCCGGGGGGATCAAGCTTTCTTT
CASSRGDQAFF
>TRBV27|TRBJ1-2|-|-
TGTGCCAGCAGATGGGGGAGGGGTAACTATGGCTACACCTTC
CASRWGRGNYGYTF
>TRBV18|TRBJ2-3|-|-
TGTGCCAGCTCACCAAAGGGTCTAGCGAGAGGGGGCACAGATACGCAGTATTTT
CASSPKGLARGGTDTQYF
>TRBV20-1|TRBJ2-3|-|-
TGCAGTGCTAGTCTCTCTAGCTTTGAACGCACAGATACGCAGTATTTT
CSASLSSFERTDTQYF
>TRBV7-9|TRBJ1-2|TRBD1|few
TGTGCCAGCAGCGACAGGGTGAGGTACGGAGGCTACACCTTC
CASSDRVRYGGYTF
>TRBV6-1|TRBJ2-7|-|-
TGTGCCAGCAGTGAGGCGGGGACGAGCTCCTACGAGCAGTACTTC
CASSEAGTSSYEQYF
>TRBV9|TRBJ1-5|-|-
TGTGCCAGCAGCGTAGGAGGGACACATAGCAATCAGCCCCAGCATTTT
CASSVGGTHSNQPQHF
>TRBV2|TRBJ2-3|-|-
TGTGCCAGCAGGGACTACGAAACGCAGTATTTT
CASRDYETQYF
>TRBV30|TRBJ1-3|-|-
TGTGCCTGGAGTGTACTCCGGGGAAACACCATATATTTT
CAWSVLRGNTIYF
>TRBV7-6|TRBJ2-6|-|-
TGTGCCAGCAGCTTAGGTACAGGGAGCTCTGGGGCCAACGTCCTGACTTTC
CASSLGTGSSGANVLTF
>TRBV5-4|TRBJ1-1|-|few
TGTGCCAGCAAGAAACACGGGGTGAACACTGAAGCTTTCTTT
CASKKHGVNTEAFF
>TRBV5-4|TRBJ2-5|TRBD1|-
TGTGCCAGCAGCCCGACCGGGACAGGGATAGAGACCCAGTACTTC
CASSPTGTGIETQYF
>TRBV7-2|TRBJ1-6|-|-
TGTGCCAGCAGCCCCGGGATCTCTTCACCCCTCCACTTT
CASSPGISSPLHF
>TRBV30|TRBJ2-3|-|-
TGTGCCTGGGGCCGGGACACAGATACGCAGTATTTT
CAWGRDTDTQYF